Sequencing of this T cell receptor (beta chain) was carried out in a study of CD4 T cells in relation to SARS-CoV-2 and coronaviruses. The unexposed donors gave CD4+ T cells in about 2010-2018, prior to COVID-19. CD4 enrichment then naive enrichment separated naive from memory CD4+ cells. Produced via immunoSEQ multiplex PCR; TCRdb's table is partial and in-frame only. This sample has 60,000 to 75,000 clones; just over 90% occur once, and the top ten carry under 0.25%. Broader study findings: Monoreactive clones expanded significantly more to SARS-CoV-2 than crossreactive clones did. Approximately 65% of donors had memory CD4+ clonotypes crossrecognizing SARS-CoV-2 and common cold coronavirus spike. The cross-reactivity analysis covered only spike protein, not other viral proteins.

With regard to this clone: Its antigen is not known.

Germline CDR1 reads ENHRY; CDR2 reads SYGVKD. CDR3 size: 14 residues. V dropped 6 bases and J dropped 8; count of bases not matched to a gene: 10. This chain joins TRBV10-3 and TRBJ1-3, with 7 bases identical to TRBD1. Sequencing used naive CD4+ T cells from PBMCs. Subset meaning: naive CD4+ T cells isolated by negative enrichment. The receptor was isolated from a human donor in good health. The CDR3 protein is CAISLDRTVYTIYF. CDR3 nucleotides: TGTGCCATCAGCCTGGACAGGACTGTCTACACCATATATTTT.